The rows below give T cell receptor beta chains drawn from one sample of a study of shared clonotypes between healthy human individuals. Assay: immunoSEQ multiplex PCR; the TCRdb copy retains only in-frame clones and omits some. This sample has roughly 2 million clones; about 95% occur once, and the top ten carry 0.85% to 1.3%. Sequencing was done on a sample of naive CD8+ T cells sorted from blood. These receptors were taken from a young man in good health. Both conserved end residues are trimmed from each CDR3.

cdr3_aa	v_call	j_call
ASSYYGEGADTQY	TRBV6-5	TRBJ2-3
ASSHQGGLDTEAF	TRBV4-1	TRBJ1-1
ASSQWDRGYNEQF	TRBV4-3	TRBJ2-1
ASSYSGIQETQY	TRBV7-9	TRBJ2-5
ASSETRSQVEETQY	TRBV25-1	TRBJ2-5
ASSPPGMIEQY	TRBV18	TRBJ2-7
ASSQDSGSYNEQF	TRBV4-3	TRBJ2-1
ASSPGLAGENEQF	TRBV7-9	TRBJ2-1
ASSIGQDYYEQY	TRBV5-1	TRBJ2-7
ASSEVEALNTEAF	TRBV2	TRBJ1-1
ASSQGGTGDKGEQY	TRBV4-3	TRBJ2-7
ACRWPQH	TRBV18	TRBJ1-5
ASSPQETNEKLF	TRBV6-6	TRBJ1-4
ATGFQETQY	TRBV7-9	TRBJ2-5
ASSLEGETDTQY	TRBV6-5	TRBJ2-3
ASSDRGLYEQY	TRBV18	TRBJ2-7
ASSSEKGGNTGELF	TRBV7-9	TRBJ2-2
ASSRTEFSPLH	TRBV28	TRBJ1-6
AISPSDRGHDNEQF	TRBV10-3	TRBJ2-1
ASSIGRSYEQY	TRBV19	TRBJ2-7
SVEEGGAEQY	TRBV29-1	TRBJ2-7
ATSGRGYEQY	TRBV15	TRBJ2-7
ASSDPGQGFNEQY	TRBV2	TRBJ2-7
ASSVDIGGGTDTQY	TRBV9	TRBJ2-3
ASSGGGDEQF	TRBV19	TRBJ2-1
ASSVWDSNEKLF	TRBV6-1	TRBJ1-4
SVDEGGRNTEAF	TRBV29-1	TRBJ1-1
ASSFTGRATDTQY	TRBV5-1	TRBJ2-3
ASSHLENTEAF	TRBV4-3	TRBJ1-1
ASSLGPDYEQY	TRBV7-7	TRBJ2-7
ASSLSGATEAF	TRBV7-9	TRBJ1-1
ASSDGLAEETQY	TRBV2	TRBJ2-5
ASSPPTDRRFNEKLF	TRBV18	TRBJ1-4
ASSSRGGAYGYT	TRBV13	TRBJ1-2
ASSSGTGRGHNQPQH	TRBV6-4	TRBJ1-5
SGPGDRRSYEQY	TRBV29-1	TRBJ2-7
ASSLVQGAKETQY	TRBV7-9	TRBJ2-5
ASSLSGTGYEQY	TRBV28	TRBJ2-7
ASSLSGLSYEQY	TRBV5-1	TRBJ2-7
ASSQSQGEGPAYGYT	TRBV4-3	TRBJ1-2
ASSYSKLGGYT	TRBV6-5	TRBJ1-2
ASSDSKVGVQY	TRBV6-4	TRBJ2-5
ASSLSKFRGQETQY	TRBV5-4	TRBJ2-5
ASIRDRGPQPQH	TRBV6-1	TRBJ1-5
ASSCPGCAEQY	TRBV19	TRBJ2-7